This T cell receptor (beta chain) was captured in a study of cytomegalovirus exposure and HLA in healthy donors. Study-wide points: A later analysis linked a missense variant in DCLRE1C to the trimming of TCR beta V and J genes. Most TCR sequences were seen very rarely across donors, but some public TCRs occurred in many.

Both 60 Vbeta primers and 13 Jbeta primers went into the PCR. Using immunoSEQ multiplex PCR, the repertoire was profiled, and TCRdb retains in-frame clones only, with some absent. The data contain approximately 160,000 clones, just under 80% of them singletons. This clone has only a few counts. Antigen unknown. V lost 6 bases and J lost 1, with 13 bases in between. Germline V lookup: CDR1 SGHRS, CDR2 YFSETQ. The CDR3 is 14 amino acids. This chain uses TRBV5-1 with TRBJ2-5, with a tentative D call TRBD2 (6 bases). The sequenced sample consisted of PBMCs. This TCR derives from a woman between 50 and 59 years old in good health and CMV-seropositive. CDR3 loop: CASTPGDFQETQYF. The CDR3 DNA follows: TGCGCCAGCACCCCGGGGGACTTCCAAGAGACCCAGTACTTC.